This TCR beta chain was sequenced in a study of cytomegalovirus exposure and HLA in healthy donors. Study-level results: In an earlier analysis, about 87% or about 30%: the productive usage of most TCR beta V segments.

Note on this clone: Antigen: not known.

PCR primers comprised 60 Vbeta and 13 Jbeta primers. Sequencing was performed with immunoSEQ multiplex PCR; in TCRdb, only in-frame clones are kept and a portion is missing. The repertoire holds some 180,000 clones, with roughly 75% as singletons. Unrecorded immune exposures were likely, despite nominal health at sampling. This CDR3 is 16 amino acids long. V was trimmed by 4 bases and J by 0 bases, leaving 13 bases between them. Per the germline V gene, CDR1 is MNHNS and CDR2 is SASEGT. The chain combines TRBV6-1 with TRBJ2-1; tentative D call: TRBD2 (6 bases). The sequence was obtained from a woman in her thirties in good health and CMV-seronegative. Sequencing was performed on PBMCs. CDR3 sequence reads: CASSGGGVLSYNEQFF. Written as DNA, the CDR3 is TGTGCCAGCAGTGGAGGAGGGGTCCTCTCCTACAATGAGCAGTTCTTC.